The table lists the clone carrying this T cell receptor (beta chain) with a few counts. Its antigen is currently unknown. The authors ran a second PCR of about 6 to 12 cycles using a sample-barcoded 5' primer and a J-beta primer mix. One entry per CDR3 protein, called by TCRdb with MiXCR from the 5' RACE reads. This table has about 640,000 distinct CDR3 sequences, approximately 50% appearing once. This entry belongs to a study of blood T cells in healthy people across ages. Study-wide context: Roughly one uniquely barcoded beta molecule per two T cells was captured.

The V gene lost 1 base and the J gene lost 7 bases, with 21 bases spanning the gap. The CDR3 loop spans 16 amino acids. CDR1 SGHRS and CDR2 YFSETQ come from the germline V gene. Overall study results and limits: Measured against age, TCR beta diversity per million T cells decreased in a roughly linear manner.

What was sequenced was blood. This TCR derives from a man between 60 and 70 years old in good health. The chain uses TRBV5-1 and TRBJ2-7; tentative D call: TRBD2 (6 bases). In DNA, the CDR3 is TGCGCCAGCAGCTTGAGAGGAGGGGCCCCCCGGGGTGAGCAGTACTTC. Amino acids: CASSLRGGAPRGEQYF. Complete variable domain (other parts from reference TRBV5-1 and TRBJ2-7): KAGVTQTPRYLIKTRGQQVTLSCSPISGHRSVSWYQQTPGQGLQFLFEYFSETQRNKGNFPGRFSGRQFSNSRSEMNVSTLELGDSALYLCASSLRGGAPRGEQYFGPGTRLTVT.